What follows describes a single T cell receptor (beta chain). Its target is unknown. This sample is part of a study of T cell responses to AZD1222 COVID-19 vaccine. General observations from the study: Just 5 to 7 AZD1222 recipients tested seropositive at baseline.

CDR1 LGHDT and CDR2 YNNKEL come from the germline V gene (reference sequence). The J segment lost 5 bases and the V segment lost 4 bases, leaving 6 bases of the junction unmatched. The CDR3 has 15 amino acids. Generated by immunoSEQ multiplex PCR, the TCRdb table keeps only in-frame clones and is missing some. The sample includes more than 100,000 clones, around 86% of them seen just once. This receptor was taken from an adult in good health. Sequenced material: peripheral blood, taken on day 0 of AZD1222 vaccination. V and J are TRBV3-1 (or the pseudogene TRBV3-2) and TRBJ2-1; 9 nucleotides match TRBD2. In DNA, the CDR3 is TGTGCCAGCAGCCCTGGAGGGACTAGCAACAATGAGCAGTTCTTC. Its protein is CASSPGGTSNNEQFF.